This is a list of T cell receptor beta chains from one sample in a study of identical twins. TCRdb ran MiXCR on the 5' RACE reads and lists one entry per CDR3 protein. The table includes fewer than 800,000 distinct CDR3 sequences, about 7% detected once. These data also formed part of another study, on yellow fever vaccine responses in identical twins.

Sequencing was performed on PBMCs. The receptors originated from a young woman in good health. Each CDR3 is given with its conserved first and last residue.

V gene: TRBV20-1
CDR3 protein: CSASLSGSRYEQFF

V gene: TRBV4-1
CDR3 protein: CASTLRADGTGELFF

V gene: TRBV5-1
CDR3 protein: CASSRAREGTNYGYTF

V gene: TRBV3-1
CDR3 protein: CASCQGNLVGGELFF

V gene: TRBV29-1
CDR3 protein: CSVGSGHIGETQYF

V gene: TRBV20-1
CDR3 protein: CSANGLALYTDTQYF

V gene: TRBV7-6
CDR3 protein: CASSLVVAGTTNTEAFF

V gene: TRBV5-1
CDR3 protein: CASSLAVASGVYEQYF

V gene: TRBV15
CDR3 protein: CATSRGNLDVRYGYTF

V gene: TRBV15
CDR3 protein: CATSRDKGLAGGPGELFF

V gene: TRBV10-3
CDR3 protein: CAISESDLWRENYEQYF

V gene: TRBV5-1
CDR3 protein: CASSLASWGKGVNTEAFF